This is a list of T cell receptor beta chains from one sample in a study of T cell responses to AZD1222 COVID-19 vaccine. Some clones are missing from TCRdb's copy, which holds only in-frame ones; the method was immunoSEQ multiplex PCR. The data contain about 150,000 clones, 89% of them singletons. The material was peripheral blood, obtained on day 0 of AZD1222 vaccination. Receptors originate from an adult in good health. Each CDR3 is given with its conserved first and last residue. Fields, in order: J gene, clone size, V gene, D gene, CDR3 DNA, CDR3 protein. The D gene is left open where the match is weak. Part of the rows lack a size; the others show once, few, many or a class for expanded clones.

J gene: TRBJ2-3; clone size: -; V gene: TRBV2; D gene: TRBD1; CDR3 DNA: TGTGCCAGCAGCCTAGGACAGGGGGCAACAGATACGCAGTATTTT; CDR3 protein: CASSLGQGATDTQYF
J gene: TRBJ1-3; clone size: -; V gene: TRBV11-2; D gene: -; CDR3 DNA: TGTGCCAGCAGCTTAATAACGGTCTCTGGAAACACCATATATTTT; CDR3 protein: CASSLITVSGNTIYF
J gene: TRBJ1-4; clone size: -; V gene: TRBV27; D gene: -; CDR3 DNA: TGTGCCAGCAGTCCTACCCGTCTCAATGAAAAACTGTTTTTT; CDR3 protein: CASSPTRLNEKLFF
J gene: TRBJ2-1; clone size: once; V gene: TRBV6-2/TRBV6-3; D gene: -; CDR3 DNA: TGTGCCAGCAGCCTGTATCTCCGGGGATACAATGAGCAGTTCTTC; CDR3 protein: CASSLYLRGYNEQFF
J gene: TRBJ2-7; clone size: -; V gene: TRBV28; D gene: -; CDR3 DNA: TGTGCCAGCACCGTTTGGGGGGGGTTACAGGGCCCCGAGCAGTACTTC; CDR3 protein: CASTVWGGLQGPEQYF
J gene: TRBJ2-6; clone size: -; V gene: TRBV10-3; D gene: TRBD1; CDR3 DNA: TGTGCCATCAGCGCAGACAGGGGCTCTGGGGCCAACGTCCTGACTTTC; CDR3 protein: CAISADRGSGANVLTF
J gene: TRBJ2-5; clone size: once; V gene: TRBV15; D gene: TRBD2; CDR3 DNA: TGTGCCACCAGCAACGGCGGGAGGGCCCGGGAGACCCAGTACTTC; CDR3 protein: CATSNGGRARETQYF
J gene: TRBJ2-3; clone size: -; V gene: TRBV24-1; D gene: -; CDR3 DNA: TGTGCCACCAGTGATTACCGGGGTACGCAGTATTTT; CDR3 protein: CATSDYRGTQYF
J gene: TRBJ1-1; clone size: -; V gene: TRBV7-3; D gene: -; CDR3 DNA: TGTGCCAGCAGGGACTCATTGAACACTGAAGCTTTCTTT; CDR3 protein: CASRDSLNTEAFF
J gene: TRBJ2-7; clone size: -; V gene: TRBV5-1; D gene: TRBD1; CDR3 DNA: TGCGCCAGCAGACCTAGCCTGGACAGGGTGCAGTACTTC; CDR3 protein: CASRPSLDRVQYF
J gene: TRBJ2-3; clone size: -; V gene: TRBV7-3; D gene: TRBD2; CDR3 DNA: TGTGCCAGCAGCGTAACGGGACTAGCGGGCAGCACAGATACGCAGTATTTT; CDR3 protein: CASSVTGLAGSTDTQYF
J gene: TRBJ1-4; clone size: -; V gene: TRBV6-5; D gene: TRBD1; CDR3 DNA: TGTGCCAGCTGCCTAGACAGGGGAGGTGAAAAACTGTTTTTT; CDR3 protein: CASCLDRGGEKLFF
J gene: TRBJ1-2; clone size: -; V gene: TRBV6-5; D gene: -; CDR3 DNA: TGTGCCAGCAGTTCACTGGGGGGCGGCTATGGCTACACCTTC; CDR3 protein: CASSSLGGGYGYTF
J gene: TRBJ1-2; clone size: once; V gene: TRBV19; D gene: TRBD1; CDR3 DNA: TGTGCCAGTAGTAAGACAGGGGGCCGGTCTGGCTACACCTTC; CDR3 protein: CASSKTGGRSGYTF
J gene: TRBJ2-2; clone size: few; V gene: TRBV19; D gene: TRBD1; CDR3 DNA: TGTGCCAGTAGTATCCGGGACAGGGGGAACACCGGGGAGCTGTTTTTT; CDR3 protein: CASSIRDRGNTGELFF
J gene: TRBJ2-5; clone size: -; V gene: TRBV28; D gene: -; CDR3 DNA: TGTGCCAGCAGCCTAACTGGGGTCATGGAGACCCAGTACTTC; CDR3 protein: CASSLTGVMETQYF
J gene: TRBJ2-7; clone size: -; V gene: TRBV28; D gene: -; CDR3 DNA: TGTGCCAGCAGCGGCTCGGGTTTCGGCGGAAGCTCCTACGAGCAGTACTTC; CDR3 protein: CASSGSGFGGSSYEQYF
J gene: TRBJ2-1; clone size: -; V gene: TRBV28; D gene: -; CDR3 DNA: TGTGCCAGCAGAGTCGCGGCCGGGCCTTACAATGAGCAGTTCTTC; CDR3 protein: CASRVAAGPYNEQFF
J gene: TRBJ2-1; clone size: -; V gene: TRBV18; D gene: TRBD2; CDR3 DNA: TGTGCCAGCTCATCTGGACTAGCCGGCTCCTACAATGAGCAGTTCTTC; CDR3 protein: CASSSGLAGSYNEQFF
J gene: TRBJ2-1; clone size: -; V gene: TRBV2; D gene: -; CDR3 DNA: TGTGCCGGGGGGTTCTACAATGAGCAGTTCTTC; CDR3 protein: CAGGFYNEQFF
J gene: TRBJ2-2; clone size: -; V gene: TRBV28; D gene: -; CDR3 DNA: TGTGCCAGCAGTTTATCCACCGGGGAGCTGTTTTTT; CDR3 protein: CASSLSTGELFF
J gene: TRBJ2-7; clone size: -; V gene: TRBV3-1/TRBV3-2; D gene: -; CDR3 DNA: TGTGCCAGCAGCCATGGGGACGGGGTTTACGAGCAGTACTTC; CDR3 protein: CASSHGDGVYEQYF
J gene: TRBJ1-6; clone size: -; V gene: TRBV5-1; D gene: -; CDR3 DNA: TGCGCCAGCAGCCCGAGCGGGGGGCGAAATTCACCCCTCCACTTT; CDR3 protein: CASSPSGGRNSPLHF
J gene: TRBJ1-1; clone size: once; V gene: TRBV5-1; D gene: TRBD1; CDR3 DNA: TGCGCCAGCAGCGTCGACAGGGGAACTGAAGCTTTCTTT; CDR3 protein: CASSVDRGTEAFF
J gene: TRBJ1-6; clone size: -; V gene: TRBV7-2; D gene: -; CDR3 DNA: TGTGCCAGCAGCTTAGGGGGACAAATAAATTCACCCCTCCACTTT; CDR3 protein: CASSLGGQINSPLHF
J gene: TRBJ2-5; clone size: -; V gene: TRBV19; D gene: TRBD1; CDR3 DNA: TGTGCCAGTAGTATGCTACAGGGGGCAGAGACCCAGTACTTC; CDR3 protein: CASSMLQGAETQYF
J gene: TRBJ2-7; clone size: once; V gene: TRBV7-2; D gene: -; CDR3 DNA: TGTGCCAGCAGCTTAGATAGTGACAGCTCCTACGAGCAGTACTTC; CDR3 protein: CASSLDSDSSYEQYF
J gene: TRBJ2-3; clone size: -; V gene: TRBV24-1; D gene: TRBD2; CDR3 DNA: TGTGCCACCAGCAGCGGGAGAGGTCTCCGGGGTGCAGATACGCAGTATTTT; CDR3 protein: CATSSGRGLRGADTQYF
J gene: TRBJ1-1; clone size: -; V gene: TRBV5-6; D gene: -; CDR3 DNA: TGTGCCAGCAGCTTTTACGGGGTCACTGAAGCTTTCTTT; CDR3 protein: CASSFYGVTEAFF
J gene: TRBJ1-5; clone size: -; V gene: TRBV28; D gene: -; CDR3 DNA: TGTGCCAGCAGTACCGGGAGCTTCCATCTGTCTAGCAATCAGCCCCAGCATTTT; CDR3 protein: CASSTGSFHLSSNQPQHF
J gene: TRBJ2-5; clone size: few; V gene: TRBV6-4; D gene: TRBD1; CDR3 DNA: TGTGCCAGCAGTGACTCCGTTGGGACAGGGGGGACCCAGTACTTC; CDR3 protein: CASSDSVGTGGTQYF
J gene: TRBJ2-3; clone size: -; V gene: TRBV5-5; D gene: -; CDR3 DNA: TGTGCCAGCAGCATGGGCGCTATAGGACTCACAGATACGCAGTATTTT; CDR3 protein: CASSMGAIGLTDTQYF
J gene: TRBJ2-1; clone size: once; V gene: TRBV12-3/TRBV12-4; D gene: TRBD2; CDR3 DNA: TGTGCCAGCAGGGGGACTAGCGGGAGTGGCGAGTTCTTC; CDR3 protein: CASRGTSGSGEFF
J gene: TRBJ1-5; clone size: -; V gene: TRBV5-6; D gene: -; CDR3 DNA: TGTGCCAGCAGCCGCACAGGGAGCAATCAGCCCCAGCATTTT; CDR3 protein: CASSRTGSNQPQHF
J gene: TRBJ2-7; clone size: -; V gene: TRBV7-9; D gene: TRBD2; CDR3 DNA: TGTGCCAGCAGCCCCGGGACTAGACGCGAGCAGTACTTC; CDR3 protein: CASSPGTRREQYF
J gene: TRBJ1-2; clone size: -; V gene: TRBV29-1; D gene: TRBD1; CDR3 DNA: TGCAGCGTTGTCCGAGGGGGCGGCTATGGCTACACCTTC; CDR3 protein: CSVVRGGGYGYTF
J gene: TRBJ1-2; clone size: -; V gene: TRBV27; D gene: -; CDR3 DNA: TGTGCCAGCAGCACTTTTACCAGGGTTCGATTCAATGGCTACACCTTC; CDR3 protein: CASSTFTRVRFNGYTF
J gene: TRBJ1-2; clone size: -; V gene: TRBV19; D gene: TRBD1; CDR3 DNA: TGTGCCAGTAGCGTGGACAGGGCCAACTATGGCTACACCTTC; CDR3 protein: CASSVDRANYGYTF
J gene: TRBJ2-5; clone size: once; V gene: TRBV28; D gene: TRBD1; CDR3 DNA: TGTGCCAGCAATGAACAGGGGGGAAAAGAGACCCAGTACTTC; CDR3 protein: CASNEQGGKETQYF
J gene: TRBJ2-1; clone size: few; V gene: TRBV30; D gene: -; CDR3 DNA: TGTGCCTGGACCTACCCGGATGCCAGCTCCTACAATGAGCAGTTCTTC; CDR3 protein: CAWTYPDASSYNEQFF
J gene: TRBJ1-5; clone size: -; V gene: TRBV27; D gene: -; CDR3 DNA: TGTGCCAGCAGTTTAATCCCCTCAGGAGGCAATCAGCCCCAGCATTTT; CDR3 protein: CASSLIPSGGNQPQHF
J gene: TRBJ2-1; clone size: once; V gene: TRBV5-1; D gene: TRBD2; CDR3 DNA: TGCGCCAGCACCGGTGGAGGACTAGCGGGAGTGAGCGAGCAGTTCTTC; CDR3 protein: CASTGGGLAGVSEQFF
J gene: TRBJ1-1; clone size: -; V gene: TRBV28; D gene: -; CDR3 DNA: TGTGCCAGCAGTTTGGCCGCCCCAGAAGCTTTCTTT; CDR3 protein: CASSLAAPEAFF
J gene: TRBJ2-5; clone size: -; V gene: TRBV5-5; D gene: TRBD1; CDR3 DNA: TGTGCCAGCAGCCCTGGGACAGGGCGCCAAGAGACCCAGTACTTC; CDR3 protein: CASSPGTGRQETQYF
J gene: TRBJ2-2; clone size: once; V gene: TRBV19; D gene: TRBD1; CDR3 DNA: TGTGCCAGTAGCGTACAGGGGGCGCGAACCGGGGAGCTGTTTTTT; CDR3 protein: CASSVQGARTGELFF